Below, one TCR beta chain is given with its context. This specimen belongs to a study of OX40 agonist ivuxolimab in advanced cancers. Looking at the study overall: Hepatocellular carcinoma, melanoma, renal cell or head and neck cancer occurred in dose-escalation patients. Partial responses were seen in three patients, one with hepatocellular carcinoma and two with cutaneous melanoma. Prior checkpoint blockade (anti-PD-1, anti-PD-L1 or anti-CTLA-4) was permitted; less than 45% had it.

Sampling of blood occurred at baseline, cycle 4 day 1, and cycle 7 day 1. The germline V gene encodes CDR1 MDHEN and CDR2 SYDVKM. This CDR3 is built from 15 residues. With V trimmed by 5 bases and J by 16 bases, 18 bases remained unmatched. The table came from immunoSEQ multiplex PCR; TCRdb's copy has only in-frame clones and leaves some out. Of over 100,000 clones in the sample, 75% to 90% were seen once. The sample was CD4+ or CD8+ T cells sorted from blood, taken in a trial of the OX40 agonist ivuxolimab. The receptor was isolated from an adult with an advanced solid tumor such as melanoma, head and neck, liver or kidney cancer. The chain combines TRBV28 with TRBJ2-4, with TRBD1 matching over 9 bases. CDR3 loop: CASSPSGTGWGGLYF. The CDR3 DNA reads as TGTGCCAGCAGTCCCTCCGGGACAGGGTGGGGCGGACTCTACTTC.